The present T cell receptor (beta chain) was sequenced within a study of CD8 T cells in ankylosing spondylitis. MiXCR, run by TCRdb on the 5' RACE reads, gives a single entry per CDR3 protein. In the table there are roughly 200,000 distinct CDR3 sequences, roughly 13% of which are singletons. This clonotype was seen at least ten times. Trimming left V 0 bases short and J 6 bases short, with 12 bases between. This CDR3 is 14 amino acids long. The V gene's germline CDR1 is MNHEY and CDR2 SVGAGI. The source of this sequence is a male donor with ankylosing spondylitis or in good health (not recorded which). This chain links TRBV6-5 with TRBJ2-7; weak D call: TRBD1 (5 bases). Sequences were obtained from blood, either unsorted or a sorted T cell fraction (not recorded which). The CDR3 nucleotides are TGTGCCAGCAGTTACTCAATCGAAGGGGCCGAGCAGTACTTC. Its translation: CASSYSIEGAEQYF.